The next 27 T cell receptor beta chains were all read from a single sample in a study of cytomegalovirus exposure and HLA in healthy donors. Profiling relied on immunoSEQ multiplex PCR, and the TCRdb table lists in-frame clones only, not all of them. Of fewer than 250,000 clones listed, 80% to 90% are singletons. The material sequenced was PBMCs. Receptors were obtained from a man aged 18 to 29 in good health and CMV-seronegative.

This sequence joins TRBV4-3 and TRBJ2-7; weak D call: TRBD1 (6 bases). CDR3 length: 15 amino acids. Trimming took 4 bases from V and 5 from J, leaving 18 bases between them. Per germline, CDR1 LGHNA and CDR2 YSLEER. The CDR3 nucleotides read TGCGCCAGCAGCCCTGACGGGTTTGCAGGGGACGAGCAGTACTTC. This codes for CASSPDGFAGDEQYF.

The chain uses TRBV19 and TRBJ1-3, with 7 bases aligning to TRBD1. CDR1 is LNHDA, CDR2 SQIVND, per germline (reference sequence). J was trimmed by 0 bases and V by 5 bases; bases with no gene match: 10. This CDR3 has 17 amino acids. CDR3 residues: CASSQDTDRLSGNTIYF. The CDR3 nucleotides read TGTGCCAGTAGTCAGGACACGGACAGGCTCTCTGGAAACACCATATATTTT.

This clone occurred once. V gene TRBV6-4 combines with J gene TRBJ2-3; perhaps TRBD2 as D (5 bases). The ends were cut back, 2 bases at V and 7 bases at J, with 10 bases in the middle. Germline V lookup: CDR1 MRHNA, CDR2 SNTAGT. This CDR3 is 13 amino acids long. In DNA form, the CDR3 reads TGTGCCAGCAGTGACCCCGGGGAGAATACGCAGTATTTT. Translating it yields CASSDPGENTQYF.

The chain recombines TRBV6-6 with TRBJ1-2; D not resolved. Trimming removed 0 bases from V and 4 bases from J, with 12 bases in between. This CDR3 spans 15 amino acids. Looked up from germline, CDR1 is MNHNY and CDR2 is SVGAGI (reference sequence). CDR3 in DNA: TGTGCCAGCAGTTACTCGGCCAACCCCTCCTATGGCTACACCTTC. It specifies CASSYSANPSYGYTF.

The chain is built from TRBV4-2 and TRBJ2-7; weak D call: TRBD2 (5 bases). The V gene's germline CDR1 is LGHNA and CDR2 YNFKEQ. V was trimmed by 4 bases and J by 4 bases, leaving 14 bases between them. There are 14 residues in the CDR3. The CDR3 DNA reads TGTGCCAGCAGCCCTACCACAACTAGTTACGAGCAGTACTTC. As protein: CASSPTTTSYEQYF.

V is TRBV27 and J is TRBJ2-2; D unresolved. V lost 4 bases to trimming and J lost 8 bases, with 14 bases between them. The CDR3 is 14 residues long. CDR1 and CDR2 (germline): MNHEY, SMNVEV (reference sequence). Written as DNA, the CDR3 is TGTGCCAGCAGTTCTCTGAACTCCCCAGGGGAGCTGTTTTTT. Protein sequence: CASSSLNSPGELFF.

The V gene is TRBV5-1, the J gene TRBJ2-2; the D gene is possibly TRBD1 (6 bases). Between the trimmed V and J ends, which lost 4 bases and 5 bases, there was a span of 15 bases. This CDR3 contains 15 residues. Germline V CDR1 and CDR2: SGHRS, YFSETQ. This chain's CDR3 is CASSPTGFSTGELFF. CDR3 nucleotides: TGCGCCAGCAGCCCAACAGGGTTTTCAACCGGGGAGCTGTTTTTT.

The chain couples TRBV15 to TRBJ2-5; the match to TRBD2 covers 10 bases. The CDR3 runs 16 residues. J gave up 5 bases and V 1 base, and 7 bases lay outside the gene matches. Germline CDR1 reads LNHNV; CDR2 reads YYDKDF (reference sequence). CDR3 nucleotides: TGTGCCACCAGCAGAGGGGATAGCGGGGGGCCGGAGACCCAGTACTTC. Translation gives CATSRGDSGGPETQYF.

A single count supports this clone. J is TRBJ2-5 and V is TRBV15; TRBD1 matches 8 bases. The CDR3 has 18 residues. The germline V gene encodes CDR1 LNHNV and CDR2 YYDKDF (reference sequence). J gave up 3 bases and V 0 bases, and 12 bases lay outside the gene matches. The CDR3 DNA sequence: TGTGCCACCAGCAGAGATACACTTTTTGGACAGGGAGAAGAGACCCAGTACTTC. Protein sequence: CATSRDTLFGQGEETQYF.

This clone showed up just a few times. The chain couples TRBV6-1 to TRBJ1-1, with a weak D call TRBD1 (5 bases). The CDR3 has 13 amino acids. Germline V lookup: CDR1 MNHNS, CDR2 SASEGT. V was clipped by 5 bases and J by 1 base, with 8 bases between them. The CDR3 sequence: CASSIQGNTEAFF. The DNA of the CDR3 is TGTGCCAGCAGTATTCAGGGGAACACTGAAGCTTTCTTT.

The CDR3 DNA reads as TGTGCCACCAGCGTGGGGCGGGGGGGCCACAATGAGCAGTTCTTC. Residues: CATSVGRGGHNEQFF. The genes are TRBV15 and TRBJ2-1, with 9 bases aligning to TRBD2. CDR1 and CDR2 (germline): LNHNV, YYDKDF (reference sequence). The CDR3 loop spans 15 amino acids. Unmatched junction bases numbered 7, after V lost 5 bases and J lost 5 bases.

The chain joins TRBV25-1 to TRBJ2-1; 11 nucleotides align to TRBD2. Germline CDR1 reads MGHDK; CDR2 reads SYGVNS. Unmatched junction bases numbered 10, after V lost 3 bases and J lost 3 bases. The CDR3 is 18 residues long. Written as DNA, the CDR3 is TGTGCCAGCAGTGACCCTACCCGGACTAGCGGGCACTACAATGAGCAGTTCTTC. It specifies CASSDPTRTSGHYNEQFF.

The chain uses TRBV5-4 and TRBJ2-7; 10 bases map to TRBD2. CDR3 length: 15 residues. In germline, CDR1 is SGHNT, CDR2 YYREEE (reference sequence). V lost 0 bases, J lost 0 bases, and 0 bases stayed unmatched. CDR3 residues: CASSLGLAGSYEQYF. CDR3 coding DNA: TGTGCCAGCAGCTTGGGACTAGCGGGCTCCTACGAGCAGTACTTC.

This chain links TRBV10-3 with TRBJ2-1; a weak D match, TRBD1 (5 bases). The length of the CDR3 is 11 residues. The V gene's germline CDR1 is ENHRY and CDR2 SYGVKD. The CDR3 is CGGRSYNEQFF. In DNA, the CDR3 is TGTGGGGGCAGGTCCTACAATGAGCAGTTCTTC.

The J gene is TRBJ2-2, the V gene TRBV7-2, with D perhaps matching TRBD2 (5 bases). Germline CDR1 reads SGHTA; CDR2 reads FQGNSA. Deletions cut 5 bases from V and 7 bases from J, with 17 bases between. This CDR3 contains 15 residues. DNA for the CDR3: TGTGCCAGCAGCGCACTAGTCGTGGGCCACGGGGAGCTGTTTTTT. Amino acid sequence: CASSALVVGHGELFF.

The chain is built from TRBV5-4 and TRBJ2-7; no reliable D call. V shed 4 bases and J shed 2 bases, with 13 bases lying between them. CDR3 size: 14 residues. Per the germline V gene, CDR1 is SGHNT and CDR2 is YYREEE (reference sequence). DNA of the CDR3: TGTGCCAGCAGCAGGTATGCAGGTACCTACGAGCAGTACTTC. Its protein product is CASSRYAGTYEQYF.

J is TRBJ2-7 and V is TRBV7-9; D call uncertain. This CDR3 has 15 amino acids. V lost 2 bases and J 3 bases, leaving 14 bases between the germline ends. CDR1 SEHNR and CDR2 FQNEAQ come from the germline V gene (reference sequence). CDR3 residues: CASSLSQAVLYEQYF. As DNA, the CDR3 is TGTGCCAGCAGCTTAAGTCAGGCAGTACTCTACGAGCAGTACTTC.

J is TRBJ2-7 and V is TRBV7-2; the match to TRBD1 covers 12 bases. The CDR3 contains 14 residues. The germline gives CDR1 SGHTA, CDR2 FQGNSA. Trimming took 3 bases from V and 6 from J; bases not matched to a gene: 3. CDR3: CASSFRDRGREQYF. The CDR3 nucleotides are TGTGCCAGCAGCTTCCGGGACAGGGGGCGCGAGCAGTACTTC.

The gene calls are TRBV28 and TRBJ2-7, with 11 bases fitting TRBD1. With V trimmed by 6 bases and J by 6 bases, 10 bases remained unmatched. Germline values: CDR1 MDHEN, CDR2 SYDVKM. The CDR3 is 15 residues long. The CDR3 region is CASSPAGTGGIEQYF. The CDR3 bases are TGTGCCAGCAGCCCCGCCGGGACAGGGGGGATCGAGCAGTACTTC.

The chain is built from TRBV9 and TRBJ2-1; TRBD2 might be the D (6 bases). CDR3 length: 15 residues. Germline V gene sequence: CDR1 SGDLS, CDR2 YYNGEE. V dropped 3 bases and J dropped 8 bases, with 18 bases sitting between them. The CDR3 protein is CASSGSGTLFHEQFF. The DNA of the CDR3 is TGTGCCAGCAGCGGTAGCGGAACCCTTTTCCATGAGCAGTTCTTC.

The genes are TRBV28 and TRBJ1-2; a weak D match, TRBD1 (5 bases). The CDR3 runs to 16 residues. The V and J ends lost 2 bases and 4 bases respectively, with 17 bases between them. Germline loops: CDR1 MDHEN, CDR2 SYDVKM. The CDR3 DNA follows: TGTGCCAGCAGTTTAGGGCCCCCGACAGCTGGCTATGGCTACACCTTC. It encodes CASSLGPPTAGYGYTF.

There are a few counts of this clone. The V gene is TRBV18, the J gene TRBJ2-7; no reliable D call. Germline V gives CDR1 KGHSH, CDR2 LQKENI. The length of the CDR3 is 13 residues. Trimming removed 3 bases from V and 2 bases from J, with 8 bases in between. The CDR3 protein is CASSPPTPYEQYF. The CDR3 coding sequence is TGTGCCAGCTCACCGCCTACCCCCTACGAGCAGTACTTC.

This rearrangement joins TRBV7-8 to TRBJ2-7, with D maybe TRBD1 (6 bases). V lost 2 bases and J 2 bases, leaving 16 bases between the germline ends. This CDR3 region has 16 residues. CDR1 SGHVS and CDR2 FQNEAQ come from the germline V gene. The CDR3 DNA is TGTGCCAGCAGCTTAAACCCCAGGACAGCCACCTACGAGCAGTACTTC. Protein product: CASSLNPRTATYEQYF.

The chain combines TRBV7-8 with TRBJ1-2, with unresolved D. Germline-derived CDR1 and CDR2 are SGHVS and FQNEAQ. The CDR3 runs 15 residues. Trimming left V 1 base short and J 4 bases short, with 13 bases between. The CDR3 spells CASSLGRQQGYGYTF. DNA for the CDR3: TGTGCCAGCAGCTTAGGGCGACAACAAGGCTATGGCTACACCTTC.

The chain links TRBV27 to TRBJ2-1; a weak D match, TRBD2 (6 bases). The CDR3 is 14 amino acids. V lost 1 base to trimming and J lost 7 bases, with 11 bases between them. Germline loops: CDR1 MNHEY, CDR2 SMNVEV (reference sequence). The CDR3 loop is CASSLYSGVNEQFF. The DNA of the CDR3 is TGTGCCAGCAGTTTATACTCGGGGGTGAATGAGCAGTTCTTC.

The rearrangement joins TRBV11-2 to TRBJ2-4; 7 bases agree with TRBD2. From germline, CDR1 is SGHAT and CDR2 FQNNGV. The CDR3 totals 17 residues. V was clipped by 1 base and J by 0 bases; unmatched bases: 6. This CDR3 reads CASSLVSGLLAKNIQYF. Written as DNA, the CDR3 is TGTGCCAGCAGCTTAGTTAGCGGGCTATTAGCCAAAAACATTCAGTACTTC.

J is TRBJ2-1 and V is TRBV5-1, with 8 bases lining up with TRBD2. The CDR3 runs 14 residues. Germline CDR1 is SGHRS and CDR2 is YFSETQ. The V gene end was trimmed by 5 bases and the J gene end by 8 bases; junction bases not matched to a gene: 9. This CDR3 reads CASRLGTRNDEQFF. The DNA for the CDR3 is TGCGCCAGCAGACTTGGGACTAGGAACGATGAGCAGTTCTTC.